The T cell receptor beta chain described here comes from a study of neurological immune-mediated disorders. In the study overall: There were approximately 35 multiple sclerosis patients. Of these, roughly 31 had relapsing-remitting MS and 3 had secondary progressive MS. Study-wide findings and caveats: Among 34 multiple sclerosis patients, phylogenetic grouping put the repertoires of 18 into a single related-CDR3 cluster, a possible signature.

There are 15 residues in the CDR3. V lost 3 bases and J 0 bases, leaving 8 bases between the germline ends. Every sequencing run generated in excess of 180 million TCR-beta sequences. These sequences covered 15-18 subjects. TCRdb re-derived calls from the 5' RACE reads in MiXCR, one entry per CDR3 protein. The data show 55,000 to 70,000 distinct CDR3 sequences, roughly 3.9% seen once. The unsorted libraries were generated from a total of 2 million PBMCs, which had been stored in RNAlater at -80 C. This clonotype was found many times. Its antigen is currently unknown. This sequence joins TRBV12-3 or TRBV12-4 and TRBJ2-2; D gene ambiguous. Input material: PBMCs. This TCR came from a man younger than 40 with multiple sclerosis. The CDR3 sequence is CASSLVGANTGELFF. The CDR3 DNA reads as TGTGCCAGCAGTTTGGTCGGCGCGAACACCGGGGAGCTGTTTTTT.